This T cell receptor (beta chain) appears in the sequencing data of a study of radiotherapy plus CTLA-4 blockade in lung cancer. Findings and limits, study-wide: Radiotherapy was combined with ipilimumab, and tumor-derived TCR clones then expanded in blood. Among reported predictors of response, early blood T cell clone dynamics with interferon-beta performed best.

Turning to this clone: As yet, its antigen is unknown. This sample includes further DNA sequences coding for the same CDR3.

This CDR3 is 12 amino acids long. CDR1 and CDR2 (germline): MDHEN, SYDVKM. V lost 6 bases, J lost 4 bases, and 9 bases lay in between. Method: immunoSEQ multiplex PCR; TCRdb's copy keeps in-frame clones and lacks some. The sample includes roughly 75,000 clones, roughly 80% of them seen just once. This chain links TRBV28 with TRBJ1-1, with unresolved D. This specimen was peripheral blood, taken from a patient treated with radiotherapy plus ipilimumab. The clonotype was recovered from a human donor with non-small cell lung cancer who had stable disease on radiotherapy plus ipilimumab. As DNA, the CDR3 is TGTGCCAGCAGAACGGGAGGCACTGAAGCTTTCTTT. Translated: CASRTGGTEAFF.